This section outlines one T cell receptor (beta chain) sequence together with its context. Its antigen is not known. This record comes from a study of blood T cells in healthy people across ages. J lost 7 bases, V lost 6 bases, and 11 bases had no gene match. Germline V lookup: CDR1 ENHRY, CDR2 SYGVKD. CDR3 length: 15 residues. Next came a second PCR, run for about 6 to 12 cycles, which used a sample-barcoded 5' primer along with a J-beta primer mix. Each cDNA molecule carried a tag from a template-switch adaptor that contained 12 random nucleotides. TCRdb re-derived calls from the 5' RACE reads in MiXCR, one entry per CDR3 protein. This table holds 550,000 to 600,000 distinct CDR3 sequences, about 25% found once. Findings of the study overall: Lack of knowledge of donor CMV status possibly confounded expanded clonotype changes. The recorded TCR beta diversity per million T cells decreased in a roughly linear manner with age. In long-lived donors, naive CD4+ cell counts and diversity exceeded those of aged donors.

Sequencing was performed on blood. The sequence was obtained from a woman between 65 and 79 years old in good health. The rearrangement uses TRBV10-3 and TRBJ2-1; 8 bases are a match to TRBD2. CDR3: CAIRPSGTRGNEQFF. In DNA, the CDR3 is TGTGCCATCAGGCCATCCGGGACTAGGGGGAATGAGCAGTTCTTC.